The 13 T cell receptor beta chains presented below share a single source sample, sequenced in a study of CD8 T cells in Susac syndrome (dated 2019 in TCRdb). The library was built by means of the immunoSEQ multiplex PCR assay. RNA was extracted using the RNeasy kit, and about 0.45 to 1 microgram was reverse transcribed with random hexamers. In TCRdb, the public reads were trimmed at Q25 with fastp and aligned with MiXCR, with productive beta chains retained. Rows are unified per CDR3 protein, each entry keeping the most common DNA and genes. For this sample the table gives 130,000 to 150,000 distinct CDR3 sequences, of which roughly 94% were detected only once. The ten largest clones take up roughly 0.083% of the sample. The sequencing sample was made of CD4+ T cells from PBMCs. The receptors stem from a human donor in good health.

The chain uses TRBV28 and TRBJ2-7; TRBD1 is a possible D gene (6 bases). Looked up from germline, CDR1 is MDHEN and CDR2 is SYDVKM. This CDR3 has 14 residues. Trimming pared 7 bases from V and 0 bases from J, leaving 13 bases between. CDR3 in amino acids: CASTPRTVSYEQYF. The CDR3 DNA follows: TGTGCCAGCACCCCAAGGACAGTCTCCTACGAGCAGTACTTC.

The chain is built from TRBV20-1 and TRBJ2-7; 10 bases are shared with TRBD2. V lost 2 bases to trimming and J lost 0 bases; unmatched junction nucleotides: 1. The CDR3 loop spans 14 amino acids. CDR1 is DFQATT and CDR2 is SNEGSKA in the germline V gene (reference sequence). DNA of the CDR3: TGCAGTGCTAGACCTAGCGGGAGCTCCTACGAGCAGTACTTC. Translating gives CSARPSGSSYEQYF.

The V and J genes are TRBV2 and TRBJ2-1, with TRBD1 as a possible D gene (7 bases). Trimming stripped 3 bases from V and 10 bases from J, with 19 bases between. The CDR3 has 15 amino acids. Per germline, CDR1 SNHLY and CDR2 FYNNEI. CDR3 region: CASSEEQGRTGEQFF. The CDR3 bases are TGTGCCAGCAGTGAGGAACAGGGGAGGACGGGGGAGCAGTTCTTC.

The CDR3 loop reads CASSLELGQGGYTF. The CDR3 bases are TGCGCCAGCAGCTTGGAGTTGGGACAGGGAGGCTACACCTTC. The J gene is TRBJ1-2, the V gene TRBV5-1; 9 bases line up with TRBD1. V gave up 0 bases and J gave up 8 bases; unmatched junction bases: 5. Germline V gene lookup returns CDR1 SGHRS and CDR2 YFSETQ. This CDR3 comprises 14 residues.

The V and J genes are TRBV20-1 and TRBJ2-7, with D tentatively TRBD2 (6 bases). The CDR3 has 15 residues. Per germline, CDR1 DFQATT and CDR2 SNEGSKA (reference sequence). V was cut by 4 bases and J by 5 bases, with 21 bases left in between. The CDR3 loop reads CSATDGISGGDEQYF. Here the CDR3 DNA reads TGCAGTGCTACGGATGGGATTAGCGGCGGAGACGAGCAGTACTTC.

The chain has TRBV2 and TRBJ1-3; D gene uncertain. This CDR3 has 14 amino acids. CDR1 and CDR2 (germline): SNHLY, FYNNEI. V lost 3 bases to trimming and J lost 2 bases, with 8 bases between them. CDR3 sequence (DNA): TGTGCCAGCAGTGAGCCCAGAGCTGGAAACACCATATATTTT. Amino acid sequence: CASSEPRAGNTIYF.

In its sample, this clonotype was seen once. V gene TRBV4-2 combines with J gene TRBJ1-2; D might be TRBD1 (5 bases). Trimming took 7 bases from V and 6 from J, leaving 21 bases between them. Germline loops: CDR1 LGHNA, CDR2 YNFKEQ. There are 15 residues in the CDR3. CDR3 region: CASTTRGRQSHGYTF. DNA for the CDR3: TGTGCCAGCACGACAAGGGGACGACAGTCTCATGGCTACACCTTC.

The J gene is TRBJ2-7, the V gene TRBV12-5; 8 bases are shared with TRBD2. The CDR3 totals 14 residues. Trimming at V came to 7 bases and at J to 3 bases, leaving 8 bases not matched to a gene. Germline V gives CDR1 LGHNT, CDR2 FRNRAP. CDR3 DNA: TGTGCTAGTGCCCCAAGCGGGAGCGGCTACGAGCAGTACTTC. The encoded protein is CASAPSGSGYEQYF.

The chain joins TRBV5-4 to TRBJ2-5; possible D gene TRBD2, 5 bases. Germline V CDR1 and CDR2: SGHNT, YYREEE (reference sequence). The ends were cut back, 3 bases at V and 1 base at J, with 10 bases in the middle. This CDR3 has 14 amino acids. The CDR3 loop is CASSSLGIQETQYF. As DNA, the CDR3 is TGTGCCAGCAGCTCTCTCGGGATCCAAGAGACCCAGTACTTC.

V gene TRBV3-1 combines with J gene TRBJ2-2; perhaps TRBD2 as D (6 bases). The V end lost 6 bases, the J end lost 1 base, and 12 bases lay between the germline ends. Germline assignment: CDR1 LGHDT and CDR2 YNNKEL (reference sequence). There are 15 residues in the CDR3. The CDR3 DNA reads as TGTGCCAGCAGGTGGGGCGGGGTGAACACCGGGGAGCTGTTTTTT. This gives the protein CASRWGGVNTGELFF. The entire variable domain, with the rest obtained from reference TRBV3-1 and TRBJ2-2, is as follows: DTAVSQTPKYLVTQMGNDKSIKCEQNLGHDTMYWYKQDSKKFLKIMFSYNNKELIINETVPNRFSPKSPDKAHLNLHINSLELGDSAVYFCASRWGGVNTGELFFGEGSRLTVL.

The rearrangement joins TRBV27 to TRBJ2-7, with 9 bases fitting TRBD1. Germline V gives CDR1 MNHEY, CDR2 SMNVEV (reference sequence). V lost 4 bases and J lost 3; bases outside the gene matches: 7. The CDR3 is made up of 15 amino acids. Here the CDR3 reads CASSSGGQGGYEQYF. In DNA, the CDR3 is TGTGCCAGCAGTTCCGGGGGACAGGGAGGCTACGAGCAGTACTTC.

This clonotype was recorded once. This chain connects TRBV20-1 to TRBJ2-1; the D gene is possibly TRBD2 (6 bases). Germline V gene sequence: CDR1 DFQATT, CDR2 SNEGSKA (reference sequence). Trimming left V 6 bases short and J 4 bases short, with 25 bases between. CDR3 length equals 17 residues. Written as DNA, the CDR3 is TGCAGTGCCCTTGGGGGGTGGGGAGATACTACGTACAATGAGCAGTTCTTC. Its protein product is CSALGGWGDTTYNEQFF.

The V call is TRBV27, the J call TRBJ1-5, with D possibly TRBD1 on 6 matching bases. Trimming took off 10 bases at V and 1 base at J, with 11 bases between the two ends. Germline V gene sequence: CDR1 MNHEY, CDR2 SMNVEV (reference sequence). The CDR3 loop spans 13 amino acids. CDR3 DNA: TGTGCCACCGGGGGCAACAGCAATCAGCCCCAGCATTTT. Translated, it gives CATGGNSNQPQHF.